Shown below are 19 T cell receptor beta chains from a single sample sequenced in a study of blood T cell repertoires in COVID-19. Clones were read by immunoSEQ multiplex PCR, and TCRdb kept only the in-frame ones, dropping some. Counted here are 250,000 or so clones, 84% occurring once; the ten biggest clones make up 3.5% to 5%. The sample taken for sequencing was peripheral blood. All receptors come from a man in his sixties with acute or convalescent COVID-19.

CDR3 bases: TGTGCCTGGAGTCTAGGGGGATCGGGGTTCTACGAGCAGTACTTC. Its translation: CAWSLGGSGFYEQYF. The rearrangement joins TRBV30 to TRBJ2-7, with D possibly matching TRBD1 (6 bases). The V gene lost 2 bases and the J gene lost 3 bases, with 17 bases spanning the gap. CDR1 is GTSNPN and CDR2 is SVGIG in the germline V gene (reference sequence). The CDR3 is 15 amino acids.

This clone appeared once. The chain employs TRBV24-1 and TRBJ2-3, with 12 nucleotides matching TRBD2. CDR3 length: 17 amino acids. V was pared by 1 base and J by 8 bases, with 9 bases of the junction left unmatched. Germline loops: CDR1 KGHDR, CDR2 SFDVKD. The CDR3 loop is CATSDLSRTSGTITQYF. CDR3 DNA: TGTGCCACCAGTGATTTATCCAGGACTAGCGGGACGATTACGCAGTATTTT.

The rearrangement joins TRBV28 to TRBJ1-2; 12 bases are shared with TRBD1. The CDR3 extends over 15 amino acids. J gave up 4 bases and V 7 bases, and 7 bases lay outside the gene matches. Germline-derived CDR1 and CDR2 are MDHEN and SYDVKM. CDR3 bases: TGTGCCAGCATGGGAGGGACAGGGGGCCCCTATGGCTACACCTTC. Its translation is CASMGGTGGPYGYTF.

This chain connects TRBV28 to TRBJ2-1; TRBD2 is a possible D gene (6 bases). This CDR3 is 11 amino acids long. Germline V gene sequence: CDR1 MDHEN, CDR2 SYDVKM. V lost 6 bases, J lost 7 bases, and 7 bases lay in between. CDR3 protein: CASRSGNEQFF. The CDR3 region has the DNA TGTGCCAGCAGGAGCGGGAATGAGCAGTTCTTC.

The chain recombines TRBV11-2 with TRBJ1-5; TRBD1 is a possible D gene (5 bases). Looked up from germline, CDR1 is SGHAT and CDR2 is FQNNGV. Trimming took 2 bases from V and 5 from J, leaving 7 bases between them. This CDR3 is built from 13 residues. Here the CDR3 reads CASSLQGDQPQHF. For the CDR3, the DNA is TGTGCCAGCAGCTTACAGGGTGATCAGCCCCAGCATTTT.

This rearrangement joins TRBV29-1 to TRBJ2-5, with D possibly matching TRBD1 (5 bases). The CDR3 is made up of 16 amino acids. Germline V gene sequence: CDR1 SQVTM, CDR2 ANQGSEA. V was clipped by 0 bases and J by 2 bases, with 16 bases between them. CDR3 amino acids: CSVEDYNTGGQETQYF. The CDR3 nucleotides are TGCAGCGTTGAAGATTACAACACAGGTGGTCAAGAGACCCAGTACTTC.

The sample holds one count of this clone. J is TRBJ2-7 and V is TRBV7-2; 13 bases align to TRBD2. The CDR3 has 14 residues. V trimming: 4 bases; J trimming: 6 bases; junction bases outside the gene matches: 3. Germline CDR1 and CDR2: SGHTA and FQGNSA. The CDR3 reads CASSSTSGRVEQYF. CDR3 nucleotide sequence: TGTGCCAGCAGCTCTACTAGCGGGAGGGTCGAGCAGTACTTC.

This clone was counted once. The chain couples TRBV15 to TRBJ2-7; 14 bases are a match to TRBD2. The CDR3 has 17 amino acids. Germline trimming cut 0 bases from V and 7 bases from J; bases unmatched to any gene: 8. Germline loops: CDR1 LNHNV, CDR2 YYDKDF (reference sequence). The CDR3 spells CATSRDRGLAGGREQYF. The CDR3 coding sequence is TGTGCCACCAGCAGAGATCGAGGACTAGCGGGAGGTAGGGAGCAGTACTTC.

The CDR3 spells CASSQGQGWSNQPQHF. CDR3 nucleotides: TGTGCCAGCAGCCAGGGACAGGGTTGGAGCAATCAGCCCCAGCATTTT. V is TRBV7-6 and J is TRBJ1-5; 9 bases agree with TRBD1. V shed 5 bases and J 1 base; nucleotides not matched to a gene: 6. Germline V gene data show CDR1 as SGHVS and CDR2 as FNYEAQ. The CDR3 sequence is 16 residues long.

The chain has TRBV5-1 and TRBJ2-7; TRBD1 agrees at 8 bases. The germline V gene has CDR1 SGHRS and CDR2 YFSETQ. The CDR3 runs to 14 residues. Germline trimming cut 5 bases from V and 0 bases from J; bases unmatched to any gene: 4. The CDR3 region has the DNA TGCGCCAGCAGGAGAACAGGGGGCTCCTACGAGCAGTACTTC. This translates into CASRRTGGSYEQYF.

This clone appeared a single time. The chain couples TRBV7-2 to TRBJ2-2, with TRBD2 matching 7 bases. CDR1 and CDR2 (germline): SGHTA, FQGNSA. The CDR3 covers 15 residues. Trimming cost V 3 bases and J 5 bases; bases outside gene matches: 6. The CDR3 bases are TGTGCCAGCAGCTTTGGCGGGAGCGGGACCGGGGAGCTGTTTTTT. Amino acid sequence: CASSFGGSGTGELFF. Together with reference TRBV7-2 and TRBJ2-2, the CDR3 gives the full variable domain: GAGVSQSPSNKVTEKGKDVELRCDPISGHTALYWYRQSLGQGLEFLIYFQGNSAPDKSGLPSDRFSAERTGGSVSTLTIQRTQQEDSAVYLCASSFGGSGTGELFFGEGSRLTVL.

The chain couples TRBV28 to TRBJ1-3; tentative D call: TRBD1 (6 bases). The CDR3 has 15 amino acids. Germline CDR1 and CDR2: MDHEN and SYDVKM. Trimming pared 5 bases from V and 2 bases from J, leaving 13 bases between. CDR3 amino acids: CASSPRGGPGNTIYF. CDR3 DNA: TGTGCCAGCAGTCCCCGCGGGGGGCCTGGAAACACCATATATTTT. Full variable domain (outside the CDR3, taken from reference TRBV28 and TRBJ1-3): DVKVTQSSRYLVKRTGEKVFLECVQDMDHENMFWYRQDPGLGLRLIYFSYDVKMKEKGDIPEGYSVSREKKERFSLILESASTNQTSMYLCASSPRGGPGNTIYFGEGSWLTVV.

This clone was seen more than once but under ten times. The same CDR3 can be traced to other DNA sequences in this sample. The genes are TRBV9 and TRBJ2-2, with 7 bases aligning to TRBD2. Germline trimming cut 3 bases from V and 1 base from J; bases unmatched to any gene: 6. CDR3 length equals 16 residues. The germline gives CDR1 SGDLS, CDR2 YYNGEE. This CDR3 reads CASSGGRVLNTGELFF. Here the CDR3 DNA reads TGTGCCAGCAGCGGGGGGAGGGTCCTGAACACCGGGGAGCTGTTTTTT.

This clone was observed a single time. The chain links TRBV4-1 to TRBJ1-1; D might be TRBD1 (5 bases). The ends were cut back, 0 bases at V and 1 base at J, with 15 bases in the middle. Germline lookup yields CDR1 MGHRA and CDR2 YSYEKL. This CDR3 has 17 amino acids. The CDR3 DNA reads as TGCGCCAGCAGCCAAGATCGTAGACAGACAGCGAACACTGAAGCTTTCTTT. This encodes CASSQDRRQTANTEAFF.

This chain joins TRBV5-1 and TRBJ2-1, with a possible D match to TRBD2 (6 bases). With 5 bases removed from V and 7 bases from J, the gap between germline ends came to 13 bases. The germline V gene has CDR1 SGHRS and CDR2 YFSETQ. This CDR3 is built from 13 residues. As DNA, the CDR3 is TGCGCCAGCAGTAGGACTAACGGGAATGAGCAGTTCTTC. As protein: CASSRTNGNEQFF.

The V and J genes are TRBV9 and TRBJ2-2; a weak D match, TRBD2 (6 bases). From germline, CDR1 is SGDLS and CDR2 YYNGEE. V lost 0 bases and J 0 bases, leaving 6 bases between the germline ends. The CDR3 runs 15 residues. Written as DNA, the CDR3 is TGTGCCAGCAGCGTAGGGGACTCGAACACCGGGGAGCTGTTTTTT. Translation gives CASSVGDSNTGELFF.

V is TRBV10-1 and J is TRBJ2-3, with 11 nucleotides matching TRBD2. This CDR3 has 18 residues. Germline CDR1 and CDR2: WNHNN and SYGVQD (reference sequence). After removal of 0 bases from V and 0 bases from J, the junction contained 5 bases not matched to a gene. The CDR3 protein is CASSESGTSGASTDTQYF. The CDR3 DNA reads as TGCGCCAGCAGTGAGTCGGGGACTAGCGGAGCTAGCACAGATACGCAGTATTTT.

The chain links TRBV6-5 to TRBJ2-1; 7 bases map to TRBD2. CDR3 length: 14 amino acids. Per germline, CDR1 MNHEY and CDR2 SVGAGI. The trim removed 6 bases at V and 6 bases at J, leaving 8 bases unmatched. The CDR3 bases are TGTGCCAGCAGGGTCGGGCTAGCGGCCAATGAGCAGTTCTTC. It codes for CASRVGLAANEQFF.

The CDR3 DNA reads as TGTGCCAGCAGTTTACAGGAGTGGGCGCCGGGGACCCAGTACTTC. Translation gives CASSLQEWAPGTQYF. The rearrangement joins TRBV6-6 to TRBJ2-5; possibly TRBD1 for D (5 bases). CDR3 size: 15 residues. Germline V gene sequence: CDR1 MNHNY, CDR2 SVGAGI (reference sequence). V lost 4 bases and J lost 7, with 19 bases in between.